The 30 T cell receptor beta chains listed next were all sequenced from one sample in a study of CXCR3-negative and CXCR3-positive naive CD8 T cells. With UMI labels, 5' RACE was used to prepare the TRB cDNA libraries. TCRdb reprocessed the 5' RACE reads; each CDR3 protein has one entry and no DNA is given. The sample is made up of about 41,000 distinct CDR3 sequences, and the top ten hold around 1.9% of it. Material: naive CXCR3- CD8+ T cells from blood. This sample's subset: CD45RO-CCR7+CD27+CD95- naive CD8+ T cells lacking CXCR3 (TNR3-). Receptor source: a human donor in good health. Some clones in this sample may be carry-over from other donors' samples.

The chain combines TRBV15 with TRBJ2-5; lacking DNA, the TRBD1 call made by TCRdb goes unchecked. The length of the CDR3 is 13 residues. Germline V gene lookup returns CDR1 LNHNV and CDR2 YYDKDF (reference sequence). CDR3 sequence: CATSTRGTKTQYF.

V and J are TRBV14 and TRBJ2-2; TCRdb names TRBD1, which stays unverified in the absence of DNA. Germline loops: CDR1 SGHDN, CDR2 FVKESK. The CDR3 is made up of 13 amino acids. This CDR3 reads CASSQTGLGELFF.

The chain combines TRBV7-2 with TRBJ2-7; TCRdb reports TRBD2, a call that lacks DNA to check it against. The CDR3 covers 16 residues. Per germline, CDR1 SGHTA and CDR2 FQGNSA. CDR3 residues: CASSFDRLAGSYEQYF.

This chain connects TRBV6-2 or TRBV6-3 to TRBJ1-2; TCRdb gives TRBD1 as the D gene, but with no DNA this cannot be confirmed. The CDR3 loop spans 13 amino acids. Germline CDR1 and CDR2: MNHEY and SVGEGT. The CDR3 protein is CASSYLGGGGYTF.

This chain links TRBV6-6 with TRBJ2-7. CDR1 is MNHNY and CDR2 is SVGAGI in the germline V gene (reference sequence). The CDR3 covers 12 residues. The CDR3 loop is CASSYSIDEQYF.

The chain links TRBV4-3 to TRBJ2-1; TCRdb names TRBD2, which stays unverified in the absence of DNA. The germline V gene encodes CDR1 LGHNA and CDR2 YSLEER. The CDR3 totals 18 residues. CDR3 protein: CASSQHSIGTSGNGEQFF.

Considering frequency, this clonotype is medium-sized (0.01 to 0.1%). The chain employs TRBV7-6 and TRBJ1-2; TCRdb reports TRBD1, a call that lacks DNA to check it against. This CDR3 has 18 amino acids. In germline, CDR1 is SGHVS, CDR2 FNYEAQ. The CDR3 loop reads CASSPTWGQGLANYGYTF.

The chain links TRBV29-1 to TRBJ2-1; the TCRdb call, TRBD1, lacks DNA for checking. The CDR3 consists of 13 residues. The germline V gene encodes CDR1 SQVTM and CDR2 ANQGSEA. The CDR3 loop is CSANTGQGYEQYF.

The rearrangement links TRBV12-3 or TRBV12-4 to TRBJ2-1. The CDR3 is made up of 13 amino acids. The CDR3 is CASRDFKNNEQFF.

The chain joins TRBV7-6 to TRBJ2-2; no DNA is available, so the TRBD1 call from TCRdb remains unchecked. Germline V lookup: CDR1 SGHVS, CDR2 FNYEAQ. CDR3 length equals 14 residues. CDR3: CATSGTGGTGELFF.

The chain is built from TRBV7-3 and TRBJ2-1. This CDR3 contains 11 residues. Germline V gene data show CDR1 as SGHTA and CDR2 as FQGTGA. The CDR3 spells CASSSSHEQFF.

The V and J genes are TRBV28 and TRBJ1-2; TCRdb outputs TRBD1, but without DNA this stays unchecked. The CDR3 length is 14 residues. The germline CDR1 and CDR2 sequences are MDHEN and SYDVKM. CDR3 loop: CASITEGGAGGYTF.

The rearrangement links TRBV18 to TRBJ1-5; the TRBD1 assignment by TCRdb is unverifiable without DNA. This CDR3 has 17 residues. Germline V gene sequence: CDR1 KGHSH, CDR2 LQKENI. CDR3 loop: CASSPIGTGVVNQPQHF.

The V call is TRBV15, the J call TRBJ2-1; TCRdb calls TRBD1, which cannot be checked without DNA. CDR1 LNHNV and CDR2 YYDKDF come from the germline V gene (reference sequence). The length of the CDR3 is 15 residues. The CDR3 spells CATSRDTHPDNEQFF.

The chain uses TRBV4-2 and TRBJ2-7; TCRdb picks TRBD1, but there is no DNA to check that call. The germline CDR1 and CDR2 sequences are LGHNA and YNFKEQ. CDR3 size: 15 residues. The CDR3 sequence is CASSQVRTATYEQYF.

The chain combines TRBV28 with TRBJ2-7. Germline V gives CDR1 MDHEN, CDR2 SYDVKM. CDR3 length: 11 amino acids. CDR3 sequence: CASSLFYKWYF.

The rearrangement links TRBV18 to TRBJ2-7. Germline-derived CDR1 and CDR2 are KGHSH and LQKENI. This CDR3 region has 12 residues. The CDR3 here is CASSPGTYEQYF.

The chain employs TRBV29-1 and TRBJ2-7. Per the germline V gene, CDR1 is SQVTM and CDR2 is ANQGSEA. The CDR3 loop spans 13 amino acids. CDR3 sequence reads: CSVGTGSSYEQYF.

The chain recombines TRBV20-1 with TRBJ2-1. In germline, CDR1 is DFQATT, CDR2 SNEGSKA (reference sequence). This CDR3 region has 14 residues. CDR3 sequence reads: CSAREQTPSNEQFF.

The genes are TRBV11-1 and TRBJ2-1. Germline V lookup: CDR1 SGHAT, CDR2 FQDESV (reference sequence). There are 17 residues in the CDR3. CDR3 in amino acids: CASSLVSSSLLRNEQFF.

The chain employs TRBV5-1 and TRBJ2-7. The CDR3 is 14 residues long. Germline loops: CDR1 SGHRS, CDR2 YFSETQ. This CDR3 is CASSYSAGPYEQYF.

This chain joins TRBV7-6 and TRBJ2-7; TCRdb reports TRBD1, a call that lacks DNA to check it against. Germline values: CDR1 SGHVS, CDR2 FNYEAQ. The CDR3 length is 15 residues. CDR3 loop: CASSLGTGATREQYF.

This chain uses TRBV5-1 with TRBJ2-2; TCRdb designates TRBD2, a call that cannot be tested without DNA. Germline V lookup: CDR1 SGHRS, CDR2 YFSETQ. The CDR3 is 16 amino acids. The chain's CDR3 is CASSLGPTSKAGELFF.

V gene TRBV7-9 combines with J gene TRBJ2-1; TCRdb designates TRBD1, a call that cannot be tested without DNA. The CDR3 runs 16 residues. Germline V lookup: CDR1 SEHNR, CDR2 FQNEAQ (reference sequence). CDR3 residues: CASSLRGQGEINEQFF.

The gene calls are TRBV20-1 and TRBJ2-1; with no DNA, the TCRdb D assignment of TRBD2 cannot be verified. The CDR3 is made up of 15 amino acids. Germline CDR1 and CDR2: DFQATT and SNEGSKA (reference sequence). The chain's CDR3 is CSASSGTSSYNEQFF.

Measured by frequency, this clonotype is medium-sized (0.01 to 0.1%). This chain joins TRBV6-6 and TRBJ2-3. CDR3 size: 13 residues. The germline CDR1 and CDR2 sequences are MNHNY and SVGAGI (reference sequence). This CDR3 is CASSFGRVDTQYF.

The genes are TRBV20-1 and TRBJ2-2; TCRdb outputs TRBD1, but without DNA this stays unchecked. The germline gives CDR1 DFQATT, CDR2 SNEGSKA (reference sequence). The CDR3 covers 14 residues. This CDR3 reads CSAIKGADTGELFF.

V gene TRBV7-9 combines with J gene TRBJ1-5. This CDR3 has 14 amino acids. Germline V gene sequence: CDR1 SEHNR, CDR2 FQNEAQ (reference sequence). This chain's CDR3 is CASSPQRSNQPQHF.

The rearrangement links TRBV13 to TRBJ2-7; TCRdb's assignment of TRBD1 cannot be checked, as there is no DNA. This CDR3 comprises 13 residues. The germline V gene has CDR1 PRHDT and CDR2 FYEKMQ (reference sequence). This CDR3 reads CASMYRGAYEQYF.

The chain's CDR3 is CSVEDWNGGTGELFF. The chain employs TRBV29-1 and TRBJ2-2; TCRdb's D call of TRBD2 is untestable without DNA. This CDR3 region has 15 residues. CDR1 and CDR2 (germline): SQVTM, ANQGSEA.